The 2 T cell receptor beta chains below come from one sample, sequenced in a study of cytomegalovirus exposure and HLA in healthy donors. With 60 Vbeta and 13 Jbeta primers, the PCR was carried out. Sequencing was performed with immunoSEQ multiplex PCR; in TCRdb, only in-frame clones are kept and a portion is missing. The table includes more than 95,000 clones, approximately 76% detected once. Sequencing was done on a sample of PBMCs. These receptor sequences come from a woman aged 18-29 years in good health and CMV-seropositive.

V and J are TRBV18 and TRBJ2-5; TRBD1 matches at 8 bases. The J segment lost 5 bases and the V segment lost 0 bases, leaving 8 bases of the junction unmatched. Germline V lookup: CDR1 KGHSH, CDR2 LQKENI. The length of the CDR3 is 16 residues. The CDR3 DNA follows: TGTGCCAGCTCACCACCGCAGGGGGCAGCGACGGAGACCCAGTACTTC. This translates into CASSPPQGAATETQYF.

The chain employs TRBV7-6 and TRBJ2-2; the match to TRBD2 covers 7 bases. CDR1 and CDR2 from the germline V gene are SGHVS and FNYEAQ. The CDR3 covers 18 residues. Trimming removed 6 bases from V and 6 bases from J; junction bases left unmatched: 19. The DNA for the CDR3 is TGTGCCAGCAGTCCGCAAGCGGGATGGCCAAATTTTGCCGGGGAGCTGTTTTTT. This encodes CASSPQAGWPNFAGELFF.